This TCR beta chain was recorded in a study of neurological immune-mediated disorders. Study-level findings and limits: TCR clonal expansion peaked in HTLV-1-associated myelopathy patients and was lowest in multiple sclerosis patients. Private repertoires in all groups were suggested by the finding that expanded clones across subjects shared no CDR3 amino acid sequences.

Each TCR transcript was tagged with a 10-nucleotide random UMI during 5'RACE. TCRdb called the 5' RACE reads again in MiXCR, with one record for every CDR3 protein. The data hold tens of thousands of distinct CDR3 sequences, with approximately 25% observed a single time. The time point was: technical triplicate 2. From 2 million PBMCs stored at -80 C, the unsorted libraries were generated. This clonotype was seen repeatedly, ten times or more. Its antigen is currently unknown. V lost 6 bases and J lost 4, with 9 bases in between. This CDR3 is 12 amino acids long. The sample taken for sequencing was PBMCs. V and J are TRBV12-3 or TRBV12-4 and TRBJ1-2; D gene ambiguous. The sequence derives from a man aged 55 to 69 with HTLV-1-associated myelopathy (HAM/TSP). The CDR3 DNA follows: TGTGCCAGCAGCCGCCCCGGCTATGGCTACACCTTC. This translates into CASSRPGYGYTF.